Each of the 32 T cell receptor beta chains below was sequenced from the same sample in a study of T-cell reconstitution after alpha-beta-depleted transplantation in children. Unique molecular identifiers were incorporated when the TCRbeta library was constructed. Using its own MiXCR run on the PCR reads, TCRdb lists one record per CDR3 protein. The data hold about 78,000 distinct CDR3 sequences, with 13% to 15% observed a single time. The material sequenced was PBMCs, mostly from graft donor cells, taken 180 days after TCRalphabeta/CD19-depleted stem cell transplant. All receptors come from a male patient aged 2-9 years who had a stem cell transplant for acute lymphoblastic leukemia, so the T cells may come from the graft donor.

The chain employs TRBV7-2 and TRBJ1-1; 8 positions match TRBD1. CDR3 length equals 14 residues. Unmatched junction bases numbered 6, after V lost 1 base and J lost 8 bases. The V gene's germline CDR1 is SGHTA and CDR2 FQGNSA. The CDR3 spells CASSLEGQAPEAFF. The CDR3 DNA reads TGTGCCAGCAGCTTAGAGGGACAGGCCCCCGAAGCTTTCTTT.

This clonotype has more than one count but fewer than ten. V gene TRBV12-3 or TRBV12-4 combines with J gene TRBJ1-1, with D possibly TRBD1 on 5 matching bases. V lost 2 bases to trimming and J lost 11 bases, with 15 bases between them. The CDR3 runs to 13 residues. CDR3 DNA sequence: TGTGCCAGCAGTTTAATGGCTGGCAGGGTCGCTTTCTTT. It is translated as CASSLMAGRVAFF.

This clonotype was recorded a few times. The V call is TRBV9, the J call TRBJ2-7; D perhaps matches TRBD1 (6 bases). The ends were cut back, 1 base at V and 5 bases at J, with 13 bases in the middle. The CDR3 extends over 14 amino acids. Germline CDR1 is SGDLS and CDR2 is YYNGEE. CDR3 loop: CASSVTGSVDEQYF. In DNA form, the CDR3 reads TGTGCCAGCAGCGTAACAGGGAGTGTCGACGAGCAGTACTTC.

The V gene is TRBV7-2, the J gene TRBJ1-5; TRBD1 aligns across 7 bases. The length of the CDR3 is 15 residues. Germline V CDR1 and CDR2: SGHTA, FQGNSA. V dropped 1 base and J dropped 4; count of bases not matched to a gene: 4. The CDR3: CASSLEGAVNQPQHF. DNA for the CDR3: TGTGCCAGCAGCTTAGAGGGGGCTGTGAATCAGCCCCAGCATTTT. Drawing the rest from reference TRBV7-2 and TRBJ1-5, the complete variable domain is GAGVSQSPSNKVTEKGKDVELRCDPISGHTALYWYRQSLGQGLEFLIYFQGNSAPDKSGLPSDRFSAERTGGSVSTLTIQRTQQEDSAVYLCASSLEGAVNQPQHFGDGTRLSIL.

This chain joins TRBV9 and TRBJ2-3; unclear D gene. V lost 0 bases and J 4 bases, leaving 3 bases between the germline ends. There are 12 residues in the CDR3. CDR1 is SGDLS, CDR2 YYNGEE, per germline. The CDR3 region has the DNA TGTGCCAGCAGCGTAGGCCCAGATACGCAGTATTTT. Translation: CASSVGPDTQYF.

This clonotype was observed a few times. This rearrangement joins TRBV18 to TRBJ1-5; D is undetermined. Deletions cut 5 bases from V and 4 bases from J, with 6 bases between. CDR1 is KGHSH, CDR2 LQKENI, per germline. The CDR3 is 12 amino acids. Written as DNA, the CDR3 is TGTGCCAGCTCAGCGCTGAATCAGCCCCAGCATTTT. This encodes CASSALNQPQHF.

This clonotype was seen a handful of times. V gene TRBV20-1 combines with J gene TRBJ1-4; 7 positions agree with TRBD1. V gave up 2 bases and J gave up 8 bases; unmatched junction bases: 5. This CDR3 has 13 residues. Germline V lookup: CDR1 DFQATT, CDR2 SNEGSKA (reference sequence). The CDR3 region is CSARKGAWEKLFF. The CDR3 DNA reads TGCAGTGCTAGAAAGGGGGCTTGGGAAAAACTGTTTTTT.

This sequence joins TRBV20-1 and TRBJ2-5, with D perhaps matching TRBD1 or TRBD2 (6 bases each). Between the trimmed V and J ends, which lost 5 bases and 1 base, there was a span of 11 bases. The germline CDR1 and CDR2 sequences are DFQATT and SNEGSKA (reference sequence). There are 13 residues in the CDR3. The CDR3 spells CSAPGAGQETQYF. The CDR3 DNA reads TGCAGTGCTCCGGGGGCGGGCCAAGAGACCCAGTACTTC.

The sample holds a few counts of this clonotype. The V call is TRBV2, the J call TRBJ2-7, with D hard to call. The V end was cut by 2 bases, the J end by 3 bases, with 11 bases between. This CDR3 is 14 amino acids long. Germline-derived CDR1 and CDR2 are SNHLY and FYNNEI. CDR3 in amino acids: CASSEIGLDYEQYF. CDR3 coding DNA: TGTGCCAGCAGTGAAATTGGGCTGGACTACGAGCAGTACTTC.

The sample holds a few counts of this clonotype. The chain couples TRBV20-1 to TRBJ2-3; D might be TRBD1 (6 bases). This CDR3 comprises 17 residues. Germline V CDR1 and CDR2: DFQATT, SNEGSKA (reference sequence). V lost 3 bases and J 4 bases, leaving 23 bases between the germline ends. CDR3 protein: CSASQGSSGVGPDTQYF. The CDR3 region has the DNA TGCAGTGCTAGCCAGGGTAGTTCAGGGGTGGGCCCAGATACGCAGTATTTT.

V is TRBV24-1 and J is TRBJ2-5; possible D gene TRBD2, 5 bases. Trimming removed 5 bases at V and 1 base at J, with 7 bases between. The CDR3 is 13 residues long. Germline CDR1 KGHDR, CDR2 SFDVKD. This CDR3 is CATSGAGQETQYF. DNA for the CDR3: TGTGCCACCAGTGGCGCGGGCCAAGAGACCCAGTACTTC.

The chain links TRBV7-9 to TRBJ2-1; 7 nucleotides agree with TRBD2. J gave up 6 bases and V 5 bases, and 7 bases lay outside the gene matches. CDR3 size: 14 residues. Germline V gene lookup returns CDR1 SEHNR and CDR2 FQNEAQ (reference sequence). The CDR3 sequence: CASSLRGRANEQFF. DNA for the CDR3: TGTGCCAGCAGCCTTCGAGGGAGGGCCAATGAGCAGTTCTTC. The full variable domain, its missing parts supplied by reference TRBV7-9 and TRBJ2-1, is DTGVSQNPRHKITKRGQNVTFRCDPISEHNRLYWYRQTLGQGPEFLTYFQNEAQLEKSRLLSDRFSAERPKGSFSTLEIQRTEQGDSAMYLCASSLRGRANEQFFGPGTRLTVL.

The chain joins TRBV7-2 to TRBJ1-2; D call uncertain. V was trimmed by 3 bases and J by 1 base, leaving 6 bases between them. The CDR3 spans 13 residues. CDR1 is SGHTA and CDR2 is FQGNSA in the germline V gene. The CDR3 DNA follows: TGTGCCAGCAGCTTCCCGTTTAACTATGGCTACACCTTC. This gives the protein CASSFPFNYGYTF. Full variable domain (missing parts from reference TRBV7-2 and TRBJ1-2): GAGVSQSPSNKVTEKGKDVELRCDPISGHTALYWYRQSLGQGLEFLIYFQGNSAPDKSGLPSDRFSAERTGGSVSTLTIQRTQQEDSAVYLCASSFPFNYGYTFGSGTRLTVV.

J is TRBJ1-2 and V is TRBV7-3; weak D call: TRBD1 (5 bases). V lost 3 bases and J 8 bases, leaving 22 bases between the germline ends. CDR1 and CDR2 (germline): SGHTA, FQGTGA. CDR3 length: 16 residues. CDR3: CASSFNGPSGTSGYTF. The CDR3 coding sequence is TGTGCCAGCAGCTTTAACGGCCCCTCCGGGACTTCAGGCTACACCTTC. Variable domain in full (rest from reference TRBV7-3 and TRBJ1-2): GAGVSQTPSNKVTEKGKYVELRCDPISGHTALYWYRQSLGQGPEFLIYFQGTGAADDSGLPNDRFFAVRPEGSVSTLKIQRTERGDSAVYLCASSFNGPSGTSGYTFGSGTRLTVV.

This clonotype was observed at least ten times. The chain is built from TRBV6-5 and TRBJ2-3, with D possibly TRBD1 on 5 matching bases. The length of the CDR3 is 16 residues. Trimming took 6 bases from V and 0 from J, leaving 16 bases between them. The germline V gene has CDR1 MNHEY and CDR2 SVGAGI. The DNA of the CDR3 is TGTGCCAGCAGCCACTACGTGGACACTAGCACAGATACGCAGTATTTT. Protein: CASSHYVDTSTDTQYF.

This clonotype was counted only a few times. The chain couples TRBV7-6 to TRBJ2-2; D may be TRBD1 (6 bases). Germline V gene sequence: CDR1 SGHVS, CDR2 FNYEAQ. The ends were cut back, 4 bases at V and 1 base at J, with 13 bases in the middle. The CDR3 is 16 amino acids. The CDR3 sequence: CASSSTGQLNTGELFF. DNA for the CDR3: TGTGCCAGCAGCTCCACAGGGCAATTGAACACCGGGGAGCTGTTTTTT.

This clonotype was picked up a small number of times. This sequence joins TRBV21-1 and TRBJ1-5; the D segment call TRBD1 is taken from the table without a DNA check. TRBV21-1 is reported as a pseudogene. CDR3 length: 17 residues. The CDR3: CASSKAGTGRGNQPQHF. Here the CDR3 DNA reads TGTGCCAGCAGCAAAGCGGGGACAGGGAGAGGCAATCAGCCCCAGCATTTT.

This clonotype was detected only a few times. The CDR3 spells CASSMIWGAGEQYF. The CDR3 DNA reads TGTGCCAGCAGTATGATTTGGGGGGCGGGCGAGCAGTACTTC. The V and J genes are TRBV6-1 and TRBJ2-7, with D perhaps being TRBD1 or TRBD2 (6 bases each). Germline V gene lookup returns CDR1 MNHNS and CDR2 SASEGT. The CDR3 extends over 14 amino acids. Deletions cut 5 bases from V and 6 bases from J, with 17 bases between.

The rearrangement links TRBV5-1 to TRBJ2-1, with D tentatively TRBD1 or TRBD2 (5 bases each). Germline V gives CDR1 SGHRS, CDR2 YFSETQ. This CDR3 region has 13 residues. Trimming cost V 3 bases and J 10 bases, with 14 bases left between them. CDR3 coding DNA: TGCGCCAGCAGCTGGGGCCCAGCGGACGAGCAGTTCTTC. Residues: CASSWGPADEQFF.

The chain carries TRBV29-1 and TRBJ2-1; a weak D match, TRBD2 (6 bases). Trimming removed 5 bases at V and 3 bases at J, with 20 bases between. CDR1 and CDR2 from the germline V gene are SQVTM and ANQGSEA. This CDR3 is 16 amino acids long. CDR3 amino acids: CSVPRYGRVFYNEQFF. The CDR3 nucleotides read TGCAGCGTTCCACGTTACGGGAGAGTATTCTACAATGAGCAGTTCTTC.

The genes are TRBV20-1 and TRBJ1-2; unclear D gene. In germline, CDR1 is DFQATT, CDR2 SNEGSKA (reference sequence). The CDR3 totals 15 residues. V dropped 3 bases and J dropped 8 bases, with 22 bases sitting between them. The CDR3 nucleotides are TGCAGTGCTAGTGATGCGGCAGGCCTTCAAAAGGGCTACACCTTC. Translated: CSASDAAGLQKGYTF.

In its sample, this clonotype was seen many times. The chain carries TRBV6-5 and TRBJ1-5; D is ambiguous. Germline V gives CDR1 MNHEY, CDR2 SVGAGI. Deletions cut 11 bases from V and 0 bases from J, with 8 bases between. CDR3 length: 12 amino acids. CDR3 nucleotide sequence: TGTGCCTCCAGGTTTAGCAATCAGCCCCAGCATTTT. Amino acids: CASRFSNQPQHF.

The chain couples TRBV5-8 to TRBJ2-5; possibly TRBD1 for D (6 bases). CDR1 is SGHTS, CDR2 YDEGEE, per germline. The V end was cut by 4 bases, the J end by 10 bases, with 20 bases between. The CDR3 runs 14 residues. The DNA of the CDR3 is TGTGCCAGCAGCCTCATTCAGAGAGGGGGTGACCAGTACTTC. Amino acid sequence: CASSLIQRGGDQYF. The full variable domain, in which reference TRBV5-8 and TRBJ2-5 provide the parts outside the CDR3, is EAGVTQSPTHLIKTRGQQATLRCSPISGHTSVYWYQQALGLGLQFLLWYDEGEERNRGNFPPRFSGRQFPNYSSELNVNALELEDSALYLCASSLIQRGGDQYFGPGTRLLVL.

The V gene is TRBV6-5, the J gene TRBJ1-2; D is ambiguous. Germline values: CDR1 MNHEY, CDR2 SVGAGI. This CDR3 has 12 amino acids. V gave up 5 bases and J gave up 12 bases, with 16 bases separating them. This chain's CDR3 is CASSRSPGGDTF. CDR3 sequence (DNA): TGTGCCAGCAGTCGTAGTCCTGGCGGCGACACCTTC.

This clonotype turned up a few times. The chain combines TRBV5-1 with TRBJ2-2; 7 bases map to TRBD1. CDR3 size: 15 residues. The germline V gene encodes CDR1 SGHRS and CDR2 YFSETQ. V gave up 1 base and J gave up 6 bases; unmatched junction bases: 6. The CDR3, as DNA: TGCGCCAGCAGCTTGTACAGGGGAGCCGCCGGGGAGCTGTTTTTT. Encoded protein: CASSLYRGAAGELFF.

The chain is built from TRBV11-1 and TRBJ1-1, with unresolved D. The CDR3 is 13 amino acids. CDR1 is SGHAT and CDR2 is FQDESV in the germline V gene (reference sequence). Between the trimmed V and J ends, which lost 5 bases and 1 base, there was a span of 8 bases. CDR3 sequence: CASSHMKNTEAFF. Here the CDR3 DNA reads TGTGCCAGCAGCCATATGAAGAACACTGAAGCTTTCTTT.

The rearrangement uses TRBV20-1 and TRBJ1-2; D perhaps matches TRBD1 (5 bases). This CDR3 region has 12 residues. Deletions cut 3 bases from V and 11 bases from J, with 16 bases between. The V gene's germline CDR1 is DFQATT and CDR2 SNEGSKA (reference sequence). The CDR3 reads CSASPVIQGYTF. As DNA, the CDR3 is TGCAGTGCTAGTCCCGTAATTCAGGGTTACACCTTC.

The rearrangement uses TRBV20-1 and TRBJ2-1, with TRBD1 matching over 7 bases. The J segment lost 4 bases and the V segment lost 4 bases, leaving 7 bases of the junction unmatched. From germline, CDR1 is DFQATT and CDR2 SNEGSKA (reference sequence). CDR3 length: 14 amino acids. In DNA form, the CDR3 reads TGCAGTGCTACTTCCGGGACAGCGTACAATGAGCAGTTCTTC. Amino acid sequence: CSATSGTAYNEQFF.

The chain is built from TRBV7-9 and TRBJ2-5; 9 bases match TRBD1. V was pared by 10 bases and J by 4 bases, with 7 bases of the junction left unmatched. CDR3 size: 13 residues. CDR1 SEHNR and CDR2 FQNEAQ come from the germline V gene (reference sequence). CDR3 sequence: CATGQGIGETQYF. In nucleotides, the CDR3 is TGTGCCACCGGACAGGGGATTGGAGAGACCCAGTACTTC.

This clonotype was seen only a few times. The chain uses TRBV3-1 and TRBJ2-2; TRBD1 or TRBD2 may be the D gene (5 bases each). Looked up from germline, CDR1 is LGHDT and CDR2 is YNNKEL (reference sequence). This CDR3 comprises 17 residues. The V gene lost 6 bases and the J gene lost 0 bases, with 17 bases spanning the gap. CDR3 sequence reads: CASRPTGPFTNTGELFF. The CDR3 DNA reads TGTGCCAGCAGACCCACGGGACCGTTTACGAACACCGGGGAGCTGTTTTTT.

V usage is TRBV6-5 and J usage is TRBJ2-1; D is possibly TRBD1 (5 bases). The V end was cut by 8 bases, the J end by 10 bases, with 15 bases between. Germline assignment: CDR1 MNHEY and CDR2 SVGAGI. The CDR3 covers 12 residues. As DNA, the CDR3 is TGTGCCAGCGGTGGGGCTATAGAAGAGCAGTTCTTC. It yields the protein CASGGAIEEQFF.

This clonotype occurred a few times. The chain carries TRBV5-1 and TRBJ2-2; D unclear. V was clipped by 1 base and J by 7 bases, with 11 bases between them. The CDR3 covers 14 residues. Germline CDR1 and CDR2: SGHRS and YFSETQ. CDR3 sequence: CASSLNGLDGELFF. The CDR3 DNA reads as TGCGCCAGCAGCTTGAACGGCCTAGACGGGGAGCTGTTTTTT.